The sequence of this TCR beta chain was determined in a study of T cell responses to AZD1222 COVID-19 vaccine. Pooled in the analysis were second doses at about 4 or about 12 weeks. Points on this clone: Its target is not known.

Study-level points and caveats: The donor group comprised mostly white British people and more females; the analysis possibly underestimated clonal diversity. At study baseline, merely over 5 AZD1222 recipients were seropositive. Spike regions recognized by vaccine-associated CD4 TCRs spanned the protein, led by 160-218 and 743-854.

V was cut by 3 bases and J by 5 bases, with 10 bases left in between. The germline gives CDR1 SNHLY, CDR2 FYNNEI. The CDR3 contains 13 residues. Some clones are missing from TCRdb's copy, which holds only in-frame ones; the method was immunoSEQ multiplex PCR. The data hold 150,000 to 200,000 clones, with about 90% observed a single time. The source is an adult who received the AZD1222 COVID-19 vaccine. The sequencing here drew on peripheral blood, taken 28 days after the second AZD1222 dose. The V gene is TRBV2, the J gene TRBJ1-1; maybe TRBD1 (5 bases). CDR3 sequence (DNA): TGTGCCAGCAGTGAGATGGGGGAGACTGAAGCTTTCTTT. It yields the protein CASSEMGETEAFF.